Listed here are 5 T cell receptor beta chains from one sample, sequenced in a study of blood T cell repertoires in COVID-19. Assay used: immunoSEQ multiplex PCR; TCRdb lists only in-frame clones, some missing. The sample lists under 200,000 clones; 70% to 90% were seen once. The sample comprised PBMCs or T cells enriched from blood (not recorded which). The receptors were sampled from a woman under 30 who had recovered from COVID-19.

The gene calls are TRBV5-1 and TRBJ2-3, with a tentative D call TRBD2 (8 bases). The V gene's germline CDR1 is SGHRS and CDR2 YFSETQ. Trimming shortened V by 3 bases and J by 2 bases, and 16 bases separated the two germline ends. This CDR3 region has 16 residues. The CDR3 bases are TGCGCCAGCAGCTCGGGAGGGGGCGGACTCACAGATACGCAGTATTTT. Translation gives CASSSGGGGLTDTQYF. Complete variable domain (other parts from reference TRBV5-1 and TRBJ2-3): KAGVTQTPRYLIKTRGQQVTLSCSPISGHRSVSWYQQTPGQGLQFLFEYFSETQRNKGNFPGRFSGRQFSNSRSEMNVSTLELGDSALYLCASSSGGGGLTDTQYFGPGTRLTVL.

The rearrangement uses TRBV30 and TRBJ2-1; weak D call: TRBD2 (5 bases). This CDR3 has 12 residues. Trimming cost V 3 bases and J 5 bases, with 8 bases left between them. Looked up from germline, CDR1 is GTSNPN and CDR2 is SVGIG (reference sequence). The DNA for the CDR3 is TGTGCCTGGAGGGTTAGCGACAATGAGCAGTTCTTC. Residues: CAWRVSDNEQFF. Based on the CDR3 plus reference TRBV30 and TRBJ2-1, the full variable domain is SQTIHQWPATLVQPVGSPLSLECTVEGTSNPNLYWYRQAAGRGLQLLFYSVGIGQISSEVPQNLSASRPQDRQFILSSKKLLLSDSGFYLCAWRVSDNEQFFGPGTRLTVL.

The chain couples TRBV6-2 or TRBV6-3 to TRBJ2-7, with 10 nucleotides matching TRBD1. Germline values: CDR1 MNHEY, CDR2 SVGEGT. This CDR3 is 15 amino acids long. Losses at the gene ends were 2 bases for V and 2 bases for J; bases not matched to a gene: 3. The CDR3 loop reads CASSYPGTGAYEQYF. CDR3 nucleotide sequence: TGTGCCAGCAGTTACCCCGGGACAGGGGCCTACGAGCAGTACTTC.

This clone was observed a few times. The V call is TRBV2, the J call TRBJ2-1; TRBD2 might be the D (5 bases). V was cut by 3 bases and J by 5 bases, with 11 bases left in between. The length of the CDR3 is 14 residues. Germline assignment: CDR1 SNHLY and CDR2 FYNNEI. For the CDR3, the DNA is TGTGCCAGCAGTGAGCGGAGGTCGGACAATGAGCAGTTCTTC. Amino acid sequence: CASSERRSDNEQFF.

V usage is TRBV18 and J usage is TRBJ2-1; D not resolved. V was shortened by 4 bases and J by 1 base, with 8 bases between the two germline ends. Germline CDR1 and CDR2: KGHSH and LQKENI. The CDR3 spans 14 residues. The CDR3 DNA follows: TGTGCCAGCTCACGCGACGGGTCCTACAATGAGCAGTTCTTC. It is translated as CASSRDGSYNEQFF. Drawing the rest from reference TRBV18 and TRBJ2-1, the complete variable domain is NAGVMQNPRHLVRRRGQEARLRCSPMKGHSHVYWYRQLPEEGLKFMVYLQKENIIDESGMPKERFSAEFPKEGPSILRIQQVVRGDSAAYFCASSRDGSYNEQFFGPGTRLTVL.